This entry lists 6 T cell receptor beta chains sequenced from one sample in a study of blood T cell repertoires in COVID-19 (dated by TCRdb to about 2020). The library was produced with the immunoSEQ multiplex PCR assay. Drawn from immuneACCESS, this table holds only the in-frame rearrangements with V and J called that TCRdb kept. Clones are partly lost; checked studies trace under half to an unresolved V gene and leave the rest unexplained. The sample has some 700,000 clones on record, 85% to 90% of them singletons. The top ten clonotypes cover 0.2% to 0.3% of the sample. The source material was peripheral blood. The origin of the receptors is a woman aged 18-35 years with acute or convalescent COVID-19.

The chain joins TRBV18 to TRBJ1-1; TRBD1 aligns across 9 bases. CDR3 length: 12 amino acids. Per germline, CDR1 KGHSH and CDR2 LQKENI. V dropped 8 bases and J dropped 7; count of bases not matched to a gene: 5. This chain's CDR3 is CASNRGQGEAFF. The CDR3 DNA follows: TGTGCCAGCAACAGGGGGCAAGGTGAAGCTTTCTTT.

V usage is TRBV7-9 and J usage is TRBJ2-7; possibly TRBD1 for D (5 bases). There are 17 residues in the CDR3. Germline V lookup: CDR1 SEHNR, CDR2 FQNEAQ (reference sequence). V lost 1 base, J lost 0 bases, and 16 bases lay in between. The CDR3 DNA is TGTGCCAGCAGCTTAGTTTCCAGGGCCAGATTCTCCTACGAGCAGTACTTC. It yields the protein CASSLVSRARFSYEQYF.

The count of this clone is one. This chain links TRBV3-1 (or the pseudogene TRBV3-2) with TRBJ2-3, with 11 bases identical to TRBD2. The CDR3 is 17 residues long. V shed 3 bases and J 3 bases; nucleotides not matched to a gene: 8. Germline assignment: CDR1 LGHDT and CDR2 YNNKEL (reference sequence). CDR3 DNA: TGTGCCAGCAGCCACCAGACCCGGACTAGCGGGACAGATACGCAGTATTTT. Encoded protein: CASSHQTRTSGTDTQYF.

The chain joins TRBV14 to TRBJ1-1; 11 positions match TRBD1. Trimming at V came to 4 bases and at J to 0 bases, leaving 4 bases not matched to a gene. Germline values: CDR1 SGHDN, CDR2 FVKESK. The CDR3 has 16 amino acids. CDR3 amino acids: CASSRRTGGMNTEAFF. CDR3 nucleotide sequence: TGTGCCAGCAGCCGACGGACAGGGGGCATGAACACTGAAGCTTTCTTT.

The chain links TRBV13 to TRBJ2-7; D possibly corresponds to TRBD1 (5 bases). The CDR3 totals 15 residues. Looked up from germline, CDR1 is PRHDT and CDR2 is FYEKMQ (reference sequence). Trimming removed 5 bases from V and 2 bases from J, with 16 bases in between. The CDR3 DNA reads TGTGCCAGCAGCGGCCTGGGGCAGCCTCCCTACGAGCAGTACTTC. It specifies CASSGLGQPPYEQYF.

The V gene is TRBV30, the J gene TRBJ1-3; D not resolved. The CDR3 runs 12 residues. V was trimmed by 4 bases and J by 0 bases, leaving 4 bases between them. CDR1 is GTSNPN, CDR2 SVGIG, per germline (reference sequence). In DNA, the CDR3 is TGTGCCTGGATCCACTCTGGAAACACCATATATTTT. It yields the protein CAWIHSGNTIYF.